One and the same sample provided the 5 T cell receptor beta chains below, sequenced in a study of PD-L1 blockade in urothelial cancer (dated by TCRdb to 2016 to 2017). The library was made by the immunoSEQ multiplex PCR assay. TCRdb took this table from immuneACCESS and kept in-frame rearrangements with V and J called. Such tables lack part of the clones; where checked against another copy, unresolved V genes explain under half of the gap, and the rest is unexplained. For this sample the table gives 70,000 to 85,000 clones, of which about 85% were detected only once. In total, the top ten clones hold 4.7% of the sample. This specimen consisted of PBMCs, obtained around atezolizumab (anti-PD-L1) treatment. The receptors come from a man in his 70s with urothelial cancer.

J is TRBJ2-5 and V is TRBV18, with 11 bases fitting TRBD2. Trimming cost V 4 bases and J 2 bases; bases outside gene matches: 9. The germline V gene encodes CDR1 KGHSH and CDR2 LQKENI. The CDR3 extends over 17 amino acids. The chain's CDR3 is CASSLNQGTSGQETQYF. For the CDR3, the DNA is TGTGCCAGCTCACTGAATCAGGGGACTAGCGGACAAGAGACCCAGTACTTC.

The V gene is TRBV30, the J gene TRBJ2-1; no reliable D call. V lost 2 bases, J lost 4 bases, and 6 bases lay in between. Germline CDR1 and CDR2: GTSNPN and SVGIG (reference sequence). The CDR3 has 12 residues. The CDR3 region has the DNA TGTGCCTGGAGTTCAGTTTACAATGAGCAGTTCTTC. Translated: CAWSSVYNEQFF.

The chain couples TRBV30 to TRBJ2-5; D gene uncertain. Trimming pared 3 bases from V and 3 bases from J, leaving 5 bases between. The germline V gene encodes CDR1 GTSNPN and CDR2 SVGIG (reference sequence). The CDR3 runs to 11 residues. The CDR3 here is CAWRREETQYF. The DNA for the CDR3 is TGTGCCTGGAGAAGAGAAGAGACCCAGTACTTC. Drawing the rest from reference TRBV30 and TRBJ2-5, the complete variable domain is SQTIHQWPATLVQPVGSPLSLECTVEGTSNPNLYWYRQAAGRGLQLLFYSVGIGQISSEVPQNLSASRPQDRQFILSSKKLLLSDSGFYLCAWRREETQYFGPGTRLLVL.

The chain is built from TRBV2 and TRBJ2-1; D is unresolved. There are 14 residues in the CDR3. Looked up from germline, CDR1 is SNHLY and CDR2 is FYNNEI. Trimming cost V 5 bases and J 5 bases, with 13 bases left between them. The CDR3 DNA follows: TGTGCCAGCAGTATCCGGCAGGTTGACAATGAGCAGTTCTTC. As protein: CASSIRQVDNEQFF.

The chain uses TRBV6-6 and TRBJ2-7; weak D call: TRBD2 (5 bases). Trimming cost V 6 bases and J 1 base, with 13 bases left between them. Per germline, CDR1 MNHNY and CDR2 SVGAGI (reference sequence). CDR3 size: 14 residues. The CDR3 protein is CASRNLGVSYEQYF. CDR3 nucleotides: TGTGCCAGCAGAAACCTCGGGGTTTCCTACGAGCAGTACTTC.